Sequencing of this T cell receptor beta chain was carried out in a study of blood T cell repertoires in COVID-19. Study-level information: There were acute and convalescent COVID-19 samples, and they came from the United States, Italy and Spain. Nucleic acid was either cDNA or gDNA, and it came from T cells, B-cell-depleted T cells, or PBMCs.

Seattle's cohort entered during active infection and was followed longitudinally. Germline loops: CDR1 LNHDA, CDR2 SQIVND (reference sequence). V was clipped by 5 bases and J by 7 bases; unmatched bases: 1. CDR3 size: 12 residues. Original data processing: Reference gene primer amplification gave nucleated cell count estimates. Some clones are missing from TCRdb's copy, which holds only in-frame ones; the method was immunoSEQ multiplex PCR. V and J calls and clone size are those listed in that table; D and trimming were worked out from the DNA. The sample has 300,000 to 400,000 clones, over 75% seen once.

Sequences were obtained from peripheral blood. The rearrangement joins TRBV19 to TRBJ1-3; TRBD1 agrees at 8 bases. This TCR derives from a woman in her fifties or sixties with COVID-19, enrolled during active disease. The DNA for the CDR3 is TGTGCCAGTAGTTACAGGGGGAACACCATATATTTT. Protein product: CASSYRGNTIYF.